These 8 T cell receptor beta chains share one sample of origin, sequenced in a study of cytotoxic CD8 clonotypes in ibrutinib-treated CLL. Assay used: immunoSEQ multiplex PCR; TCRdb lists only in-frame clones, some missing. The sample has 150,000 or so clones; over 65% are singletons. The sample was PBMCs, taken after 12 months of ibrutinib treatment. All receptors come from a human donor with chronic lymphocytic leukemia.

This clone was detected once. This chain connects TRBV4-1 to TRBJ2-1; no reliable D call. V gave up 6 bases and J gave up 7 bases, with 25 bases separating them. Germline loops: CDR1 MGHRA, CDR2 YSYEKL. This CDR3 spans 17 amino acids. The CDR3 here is CASSLFRPPPGKNEQFF. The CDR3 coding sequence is TGCGCCAGCAGTCTATTCCGACCCCCTCCTGGCAAAAATGAGCAGTTCTTC.

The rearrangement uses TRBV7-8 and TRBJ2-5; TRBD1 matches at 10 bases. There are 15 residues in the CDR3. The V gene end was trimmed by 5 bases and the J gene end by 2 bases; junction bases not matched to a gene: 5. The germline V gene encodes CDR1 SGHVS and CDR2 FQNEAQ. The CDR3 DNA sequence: TGTGCCAGCAGCCCCAAGGGACAGGGGCAAGAGACCCAGTACTTC. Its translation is CASSPKGQGQETQYF.

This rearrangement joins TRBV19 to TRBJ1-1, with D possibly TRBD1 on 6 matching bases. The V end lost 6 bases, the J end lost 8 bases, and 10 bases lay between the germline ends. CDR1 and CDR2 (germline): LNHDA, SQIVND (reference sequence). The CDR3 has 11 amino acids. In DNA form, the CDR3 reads TGTGCCAGTAGAGCCGGGACAGAAGCTTTCTTT. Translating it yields CASRAGTEAFF. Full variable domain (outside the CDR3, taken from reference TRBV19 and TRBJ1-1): DGGITQSPKYLFRKEGQNVTLSCEQNLNHDAMYWYRQDPGQGLRLIYYSQIVNDFQKGDIAEGYSVSREKKESFPLTVTSAQKNPTAFYLCASRAGTEAFFGQGTRLTVV.

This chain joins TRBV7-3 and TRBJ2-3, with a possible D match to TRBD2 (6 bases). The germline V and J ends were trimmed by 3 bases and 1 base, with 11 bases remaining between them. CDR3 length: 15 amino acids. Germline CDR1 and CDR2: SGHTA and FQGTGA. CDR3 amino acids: CASSLPGLGTDTQYF. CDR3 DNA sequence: TGTGCCAGCAGCTTGCCGGGACTGGGCACAGATACGCAGTATTTT.

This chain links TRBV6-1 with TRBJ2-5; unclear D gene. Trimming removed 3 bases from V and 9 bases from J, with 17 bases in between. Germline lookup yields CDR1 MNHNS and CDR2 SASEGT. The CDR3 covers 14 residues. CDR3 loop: CASSEAVFTSAQYF. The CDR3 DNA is TGTGCCAGCAGTGAGGCTGTCTTTACCAGCGCCCAGTACTTC.

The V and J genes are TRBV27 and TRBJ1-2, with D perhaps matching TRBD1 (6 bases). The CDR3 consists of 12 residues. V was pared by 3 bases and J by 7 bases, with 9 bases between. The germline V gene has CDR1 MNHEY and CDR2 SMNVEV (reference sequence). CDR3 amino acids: CASSFKGGGYTF. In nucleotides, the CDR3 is TGTGCCAGCAGTTTTAAAGGGGGTGGCTACACCTTC.

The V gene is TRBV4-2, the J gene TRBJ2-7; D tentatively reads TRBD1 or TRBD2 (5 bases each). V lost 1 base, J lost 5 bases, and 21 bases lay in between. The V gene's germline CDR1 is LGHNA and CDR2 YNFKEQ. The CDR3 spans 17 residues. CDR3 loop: CASSQGRAGTKGNEQYF. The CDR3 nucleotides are TGTGCCAGCAGCCAAGGTCGGGCCGGGACCAAGGGGAACGAGCAGTACTTC.

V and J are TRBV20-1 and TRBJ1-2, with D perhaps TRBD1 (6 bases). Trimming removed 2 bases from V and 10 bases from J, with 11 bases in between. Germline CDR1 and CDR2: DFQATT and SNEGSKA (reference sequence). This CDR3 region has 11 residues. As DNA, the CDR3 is TGCAGTGCTAGAAACAGGGTCCACTACACCTTC. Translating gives CSARNRVHYTF.